This TCR beta chain stems from a study of cytomegalovirus exposure and HLA in healthy donors. Study context: In an early release, HLA-typed donors contributed approximately 82 million unique TCR sequences. General observations from the study: Many donors shared some public TCRs, even though most TCR sequences were rare. The records held CMV serostatus as the only immune exposure information. The authors reported that TCR beta sequences could predict HLA-A and HLA-B alleles. These predictions were accurate for most subjects in the first cohort.

This clone appeared a few times. The antigen remains undetermined. This CDR3 is built from 15 residues. Trimming took 0 bases from V and 3 from J, leaving 10 bases between them. CDR1 and CDR2 from the germline V gene are SGHRS and YFSETQ. Amplification used 60 Vbeta primers and 13 Jbeta primers. The assay was immunoSEQ multiplex PCR, and TCRdb's table has in-frame clones only and misses some. This sample yields roughly 130,000 clones, of which about 8.5% are seen a single time; around 5.5% belongs to the top ten. This clonotype was sampled from a man between 40 and 49 years old in good health and CMV-seronegative. The chain recombines TRBV5-1 with TRBJ2-1, with a possible D match to TRBD1 (6 bases). Material for sequencing was PBMCs. CDR3 residues: CASSLEAGVYNEQFF. As DNA, the CDR3 is TGCGCCAGCAGCTTGGAGGCAGGGGTCTACAATGAGCAGTTCTTC.